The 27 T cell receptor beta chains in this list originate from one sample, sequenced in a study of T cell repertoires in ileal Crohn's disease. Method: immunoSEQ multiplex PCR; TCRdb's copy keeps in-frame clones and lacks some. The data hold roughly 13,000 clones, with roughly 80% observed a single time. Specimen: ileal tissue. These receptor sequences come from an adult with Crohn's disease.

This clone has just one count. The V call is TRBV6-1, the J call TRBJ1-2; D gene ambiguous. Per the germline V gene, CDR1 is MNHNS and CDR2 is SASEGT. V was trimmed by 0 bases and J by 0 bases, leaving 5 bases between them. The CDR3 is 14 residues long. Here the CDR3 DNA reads TGTGCCAGCAGTGAAGCGGTAGCTAACTATGGCTACACCTTC. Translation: CASSEAVANYGYTF.

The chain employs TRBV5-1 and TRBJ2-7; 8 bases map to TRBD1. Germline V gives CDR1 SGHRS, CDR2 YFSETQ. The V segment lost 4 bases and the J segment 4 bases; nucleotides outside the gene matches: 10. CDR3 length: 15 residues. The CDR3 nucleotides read TGCGCCAGCAGCCCTGAAGGACAGGGTGGTTACGAGCAGTACTTC. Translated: CASSPEGQGGYEQYF. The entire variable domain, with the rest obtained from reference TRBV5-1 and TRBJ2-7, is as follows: KAGVTQTPRYLIKTRGQQVTLSCSPISGHRSVSWYQQTPGQGLQFLFEYFSETQRNKGNFPGRFSGRQFSNSRSEMNVSTLELGDSALYLCASSPEGQGGYEQYFGPGTRLTVT.

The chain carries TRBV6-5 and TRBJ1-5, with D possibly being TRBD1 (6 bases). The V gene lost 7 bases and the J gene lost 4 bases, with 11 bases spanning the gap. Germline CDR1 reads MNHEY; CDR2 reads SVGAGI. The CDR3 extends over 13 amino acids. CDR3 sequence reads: CASMRGINQPQHF. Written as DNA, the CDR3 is TGTGCCAGCATGAGGGGGATTAATCAGCCCCAGCATTTT.

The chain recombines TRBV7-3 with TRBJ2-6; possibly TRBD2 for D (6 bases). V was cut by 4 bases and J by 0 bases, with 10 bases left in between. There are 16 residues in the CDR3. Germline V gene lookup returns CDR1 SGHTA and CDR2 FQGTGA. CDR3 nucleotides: TGTGCCAGCAGCTCAGGACTACCCTCTGGGGCCAACGTCCTGACTTTC. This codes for CASSSGLPSGANVLTF.

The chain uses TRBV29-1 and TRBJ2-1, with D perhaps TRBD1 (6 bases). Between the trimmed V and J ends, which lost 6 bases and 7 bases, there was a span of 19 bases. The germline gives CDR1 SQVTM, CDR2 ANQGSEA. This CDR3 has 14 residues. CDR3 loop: CSVGTNPGWNEQFF. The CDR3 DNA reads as TGCAGCGTGGGGACAAACCCTGGCTGGAATGAGCAGTTCTTC.

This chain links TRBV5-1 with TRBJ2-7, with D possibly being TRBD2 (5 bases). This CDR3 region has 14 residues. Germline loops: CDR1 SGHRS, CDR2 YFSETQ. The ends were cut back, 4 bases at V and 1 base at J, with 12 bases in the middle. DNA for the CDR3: TGCGCCAGCAGCAAAGATAGCGTTTCCTACGAGCAGTACTTC. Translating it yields CASSKDSVSYEQYF.

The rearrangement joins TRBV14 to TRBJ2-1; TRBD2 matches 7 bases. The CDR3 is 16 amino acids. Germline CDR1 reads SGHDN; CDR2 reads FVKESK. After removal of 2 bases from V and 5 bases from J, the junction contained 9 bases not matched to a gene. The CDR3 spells CASSQFKLAAHNEQFF. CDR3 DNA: TGTGCCAGCAGCCAATTTAAGCTAGCGGCACACAATGAGCAGTTCTTC.

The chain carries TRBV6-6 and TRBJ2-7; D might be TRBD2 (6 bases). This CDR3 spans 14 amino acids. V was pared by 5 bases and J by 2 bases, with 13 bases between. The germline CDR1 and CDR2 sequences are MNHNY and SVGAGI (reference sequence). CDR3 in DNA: TGTGCCAGCAGTGGGGGGACGGAGACCTACGAGCAGTACTTC. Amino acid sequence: CASSGGTETYEQYF.

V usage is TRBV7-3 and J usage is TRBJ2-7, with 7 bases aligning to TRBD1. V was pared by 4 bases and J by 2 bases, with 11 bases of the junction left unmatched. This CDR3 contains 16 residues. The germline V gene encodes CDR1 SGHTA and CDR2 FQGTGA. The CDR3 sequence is CASSSDPGQIAYEQYF. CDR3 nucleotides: TGTGCCAGCAGCTCCGATCCGGGACAGATAGCCTACGAGCAGTACTTC.

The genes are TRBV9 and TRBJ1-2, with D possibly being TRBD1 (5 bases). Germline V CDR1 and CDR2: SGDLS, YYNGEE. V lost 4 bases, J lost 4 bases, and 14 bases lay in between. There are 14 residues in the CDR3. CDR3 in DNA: TGTGCCAGCAGCAGGGACTCTGGCGGCTATGGCTACACCTTC. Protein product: CASSRDSGGYGYTF.

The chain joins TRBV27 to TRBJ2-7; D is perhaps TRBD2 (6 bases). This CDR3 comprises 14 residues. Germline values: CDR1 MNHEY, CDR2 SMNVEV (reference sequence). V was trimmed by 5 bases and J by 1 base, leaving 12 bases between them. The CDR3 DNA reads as TGTGCCAGCAGTCGTCTTGGGGGGTCCTACGAGCAGTACTTC. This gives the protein CASSRLGGSYEQYF.

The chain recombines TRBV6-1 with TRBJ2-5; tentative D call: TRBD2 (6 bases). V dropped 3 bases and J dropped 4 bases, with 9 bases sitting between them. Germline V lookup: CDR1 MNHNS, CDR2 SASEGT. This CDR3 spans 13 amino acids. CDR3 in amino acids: CASSEGRGETQYF. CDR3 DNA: TGTGCCAGCAGTGAGGGGCGGGGAGAGACCCAGTACTTC.

CDR3 sequence (DNA): TGTGCCAGTGGACAGGTATCAAACTATGGCTACACCTTC. Amino acid sequence: CASGQVSNYGYTF. This chain connects TRBV19 to TRBJ1-2; 7 positions agree with TRBD1. The CDR3 is 13 amino acids. CDR1 is LNHDA and CDR2 is SQIVND in the germline V gene (reference sequence). Losses at the gene ends were 8 bases for V and 2 bases for J; bases not matched to a gene: 5.

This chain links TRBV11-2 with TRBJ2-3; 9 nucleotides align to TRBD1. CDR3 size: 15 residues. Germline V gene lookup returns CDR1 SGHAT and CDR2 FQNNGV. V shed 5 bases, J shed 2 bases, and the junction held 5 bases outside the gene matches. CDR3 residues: CASSAGQGITDTQYF. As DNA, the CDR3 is TGTGCCAGCAGCGCCGGACAGGGGATCACAGATACGCAGTATTTT. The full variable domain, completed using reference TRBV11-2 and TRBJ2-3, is EAGVAQSPRYKIIEKRQSVAFWCNPISGHATLYWYQQILGQGPKLLIQFQNNGVVDDSQLPKDRFSAERLKGVDSTLKIQPAKLEDSAVYLCASSAGQGITDTQYFGPGTRLTVL.

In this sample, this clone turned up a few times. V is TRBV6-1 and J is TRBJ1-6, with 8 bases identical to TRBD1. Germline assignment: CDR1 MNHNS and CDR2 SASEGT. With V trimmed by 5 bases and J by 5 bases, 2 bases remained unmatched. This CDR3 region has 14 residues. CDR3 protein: CASSSQGDNSPLHF. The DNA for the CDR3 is TGTGCCAGCAGTTCACAGGGGGATAATTCACCCCTCCACTTT.

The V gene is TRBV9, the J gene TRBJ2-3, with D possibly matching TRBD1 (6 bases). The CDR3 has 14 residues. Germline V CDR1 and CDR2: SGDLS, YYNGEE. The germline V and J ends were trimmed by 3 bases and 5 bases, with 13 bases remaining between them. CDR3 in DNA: TGTGCCAGCAGCGCCCTCCCCAGGGGAGATACGCAGTATTTT. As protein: CASSALPRGDTQYF.

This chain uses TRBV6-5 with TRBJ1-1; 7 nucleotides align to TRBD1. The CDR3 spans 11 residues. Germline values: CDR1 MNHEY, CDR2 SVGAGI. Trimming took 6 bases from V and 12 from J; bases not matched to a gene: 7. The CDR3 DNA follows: TGTGCCAGCAGAGTAGACAGGGCGACTTTCTTT. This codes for CASRVDRATFF.

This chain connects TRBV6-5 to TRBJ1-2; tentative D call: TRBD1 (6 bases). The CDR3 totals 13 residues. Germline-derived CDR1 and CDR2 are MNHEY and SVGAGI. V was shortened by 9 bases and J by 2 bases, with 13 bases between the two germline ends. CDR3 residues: CASRTDANYGYTF. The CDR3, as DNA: TGTGCCAGTAGGACAGATGCCAACTATGGCTACACCTTC.

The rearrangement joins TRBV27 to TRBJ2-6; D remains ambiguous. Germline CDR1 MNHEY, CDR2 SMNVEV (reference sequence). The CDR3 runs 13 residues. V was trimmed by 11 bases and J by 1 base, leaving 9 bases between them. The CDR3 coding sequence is TGTGCCGGCCGGCGGTCTGGGGCCAACGTCCTGACTTTC. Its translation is CAGRRSGANVLTF.

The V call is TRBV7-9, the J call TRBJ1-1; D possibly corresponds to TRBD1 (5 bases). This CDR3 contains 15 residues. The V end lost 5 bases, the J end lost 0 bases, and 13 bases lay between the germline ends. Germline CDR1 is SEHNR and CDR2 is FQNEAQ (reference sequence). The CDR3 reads CASSNLDRLNTEAFF. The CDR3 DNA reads TGTGCCAGCAGCAACCTTGACAGACTGAACACTGAAGCTTTCTTT.

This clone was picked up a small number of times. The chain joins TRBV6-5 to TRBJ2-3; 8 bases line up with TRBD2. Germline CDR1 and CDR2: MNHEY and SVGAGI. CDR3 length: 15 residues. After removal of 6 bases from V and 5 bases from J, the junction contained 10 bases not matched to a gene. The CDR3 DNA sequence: TGTGCCAGCAGCGGAGGGGCAGCGGGAGAAGATACGCAGTATTTT. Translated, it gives CASSGGAAGEDTQYF.

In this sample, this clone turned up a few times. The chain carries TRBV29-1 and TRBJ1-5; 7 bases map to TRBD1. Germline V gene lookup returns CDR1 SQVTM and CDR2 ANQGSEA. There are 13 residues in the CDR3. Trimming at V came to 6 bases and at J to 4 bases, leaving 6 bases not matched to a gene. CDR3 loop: CSVRQGLNQPQHF. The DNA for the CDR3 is TGCAGCGTCCGACAGGGCCTTAATCAGCCCCAGCATTTT.

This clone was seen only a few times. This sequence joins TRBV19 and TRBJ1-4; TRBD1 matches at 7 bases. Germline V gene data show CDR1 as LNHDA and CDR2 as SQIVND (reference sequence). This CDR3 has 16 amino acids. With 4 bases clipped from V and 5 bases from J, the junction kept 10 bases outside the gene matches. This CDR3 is CASSRRGQGENEKLFF. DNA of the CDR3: TGTGCCAGTAGTAGGAGGGGGCAGGGAGAAAATGAAAAACTGTTTTTT.

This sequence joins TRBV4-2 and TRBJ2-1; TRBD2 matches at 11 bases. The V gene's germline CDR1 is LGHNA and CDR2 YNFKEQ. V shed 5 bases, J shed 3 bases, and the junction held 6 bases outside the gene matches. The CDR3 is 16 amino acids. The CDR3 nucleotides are TGTGCCAGCAGCTTGACCGGGACTAGCGGCTACAATGAGCAGTTCTTC. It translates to CASSLTGTSGYNEQFF.

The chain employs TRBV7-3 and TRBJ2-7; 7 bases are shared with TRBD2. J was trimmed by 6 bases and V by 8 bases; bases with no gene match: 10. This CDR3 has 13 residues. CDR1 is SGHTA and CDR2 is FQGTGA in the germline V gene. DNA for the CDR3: TGTGCCAGCGCCTACCGTGGGGAGGGCGAGCAGTACTTC. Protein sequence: CASAYRGEGEQYF.

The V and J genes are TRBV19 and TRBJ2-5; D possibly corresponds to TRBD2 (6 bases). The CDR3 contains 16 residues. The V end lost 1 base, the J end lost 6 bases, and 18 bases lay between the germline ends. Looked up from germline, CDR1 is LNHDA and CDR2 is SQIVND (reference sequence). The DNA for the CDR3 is TGTGCCAGTAGTATAGGAGTCGGGAGCCTCGTTAAGACCCAGTACTTC. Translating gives CASSIGVGSLVKTQYF.

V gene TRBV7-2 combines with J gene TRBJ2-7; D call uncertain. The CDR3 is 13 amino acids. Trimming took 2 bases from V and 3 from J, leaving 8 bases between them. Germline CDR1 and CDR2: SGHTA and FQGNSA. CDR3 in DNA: TGTGCCAGCAGCTTATTCCCTGTCTACGAGCAGTACTTC. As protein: CASSLFPVYEQYF.